This paragraph covers one T cell receptor beta chain sequence. Its binding antigen is unknown. Per-base qualities were not stored, and no clone one base away is much larger. The data belong to a study of cytomegalovirus exposure and HLA in healthy donors (dated 2017 in TCRdb). Regarding the study in general: An earlier analysis of 587 of the donors reported about 280 Gb of sequence data and 117 million unique TCR beta sequences obtained from approximately 180 million T cells. Roughly 300 gigabases of sequencing data and around 90 million unique TCR sequences made up an early release that covered approximately 700 HLA-typed donors. Among the 398 genotyped donors, around 81% belonged to the genetic ancestry cluster associated with self-reported Caucasian donors. The study aimed to test whether signatures of past pathogen exposure could be identified by cataloging public T cell receptors. The study profiled the T cell repertoires of 500 to 800 subjects by immunosequencing and related them to cytomegalovirus serostatus. In addition to the first cohort of roughly 670 subjects, a separate validation cohort of approximately 130 different subjects was used. The study combined high-throughput TCR immunosequencing, statistical association of individual TCRs with disease status, and machine learning to predict cytomegalovirus infection status. To study patterns of TCR occurrence, a later analysis re-analyzed previously published TCR beta repertoires from hundreds of donors and added high-resolution HLA genotyping. Rather than drawing on any new phenotypic data, the later analysis identified candidate immune exposures from TCR beta sequences and the way those sequences occurred across donors. An earlier analysis of several hundred of the donors applied high-throughput TCR beta sequencing to assess whether each TCR beta V gene segment acted as functional or pseudogenic. Donor age, sex, ethnicity and CMV serostatus were compiled alongside the repertoire data. Genome-wide SNP genotypes for about 65% of the 666 donors were used in a later genetic analysis, which treated that subset as a discovery cohort. Every discovery cohort repertoire had been produced on one sequencing platform. Class I and class II HLA loci were covered by the typing at four-digit resolution. The number of donors typed differed by locus, with roughly 629-640 for A, B, C, DRB1 and DQB1, roughly 520 for DQA1, 600 to 610 for DPA1, and over 400 for DPB1. Roughly 5 DR-DQ haplotypes were treated as single units for association and clustering because of strong linkage in the cohort. Among over 350 genotyped donors of the cohort, an average of approximately 230,000 unique TCR beta nucleotide sequences were sequenced per donor, about a sixth of them non-productive.

The protocol used for the library was the immunoSEQ multiplex PCR assay. For the multiplex PCR, a mixture combining 60 forward primers for TCR Vbeta segments and 13 reverse primers for TCR Jbeta segments was used. A multiplex PCR assay on genomic DNA amplified the CDR3 region of rearranged TCR beta genes. The amplified TCR beta libraries were sequenced on the Illumina HiSeq System as 87-base-pair reads. On the study's bioinformatics: A later analysis counted 65 million to 90 million unique TCR beta chains across the 550 to 750 repertoires, and 9.5 million to 11 million of these chains were shared by at least two donors. Raw reads were error-corrected and collapsed into unique sequences by a nearest-neighbor algorithm in which closely related sequences were merged to remove PCR and sequencing errors. V, D and J gene segments were assigned by aligning CDR3 sequences to IMGT reference sequences. For a sequence to be retained, at least a six-nucleotide match to both a V gene segment and a J gene segment was required. Rearrangements were called productive when the CDR3 lacked stop codons and stayed in frame with V and J; all others were non-productive. CDR3 was defined by IMGT convention, running from the second conserved V-encoded cysteine to the conserved J-encoded phenylalanine. In an earlier analysis of 587 of the donors, sequences lacking an unambiguous match to a single V gene segment were excluded. An earlier analysis of 587 of the donors classified V segments as functional when productive rearrangements were above 56.7% and as segregating when the standard deviation between donors was above 5%. To diagnose cytomegalovirus status from the catalog of TCR beta chain sequences, a statistical classification framework was built. A later analysis assigned V and J genes by comparing TCR nucleotide sequences with IMGT/GENE-DB human TR gene sequences. The TCRdist pipeline was used in a later analysis to assign CDR3 sequences and most-parsimonious VDJ recombination scenarios. A later analysis defined each TCR beta chain by its CDR3 amino acid sequence plus V-gene family, and excluded reads lacking a unique V-gene family. In a later analysis, approximately 640 highly shared, low-generation-probability nucleotide sequences were removed to address suspected cross-contamination and a sequencing artifact. A later analysis calculated a clonal expansion index for each public chain from normalized within-repertoire ranks of inferred template counts. In a later analysis, generation probabilities were computed using a VDJ recombination model fitted to out-of-frame rearrangements, and the results were checked against IGoR. Hypergeometric tests were used in a later analysis to score TCR-TCR, TCR-HLA and TCR-CMV co-occurrence, with a repertoire-size bias correction applied to the TCR pairs. To estimate false discovery rates, a later analysis permuted the HLA or CMV assignments 20 times. In a later analysis, co-occurring TCRs were grouped using DBSCAN, with TCRdist sequence similarity added in when clustering inside HLA-allele-positive subsets. Repertoires with fewer than 30,000 or more than 120,000 public chains were left out of co-occurrence clustering, as were about five repertoires with anomalous nucleotide sharing. TCRdb took over this immuneACCESS table, retaining in-frame rearrangements with V and J assigned. Such tables are incomplete; in checked studies, under half of the missing clones stem from an unresolved V gene, and the remainder is unexplained. V, J and clone size reflect that table, while D and trimming were determined from the DNA. The sample records 200,000 to 250,000 clones, around 85% of which are singletons. The ten biggest clones cover 0.22% of the sample.

The cohort was made up of approximately 670 healthy bone marrow donors. Cohort members were all nominally healthy when sampled, although unrecorded immune exposures were likely present. The donor was CMV seronegative and was included in the group of about 400 seronegative cohort members. Each donor provided a peripheral blood sample, and peripheral blood mononuclear cells were used for TCR beta sequencing. The Qiagen DNeasy Blood Extraction Kit was used to extract genomic DNA from the blood cell samples. Germline trimming amounts to 2 bases on V and 3 bases on J, with 8 as the count of junction bases outside the gene matches. Reading from cysteine to phenylalanine, the CDR3 counts 16 amino acids. CDR3 DNA is the only sequence kept; it has 48 bases, read in frame from the first base. The germline V gene (reference sequence) supplies CDR1 SGHNT and CDR2 YYREEE. Overall study results and their limits: In a later analysis, several top co-occurrence clusters were reported to appear linked to parvovirus B19, influenza, CMV and Epstein-Barr virus. V-gene and J-gene trimming of TCR beta chains was associated with a missense DCLRE1C variant in a later genetic analysis, and the association was replicated in an independent cohort. Some IMGT-functional V segments, including TRBV6-2 and TRBV6-3, could not be told apart with the 87-base-pair reads, so those segments were excluded. About 15 rarely observed V segments, including chromosome 9 orphons, were excluded from the earlier analysis of several hundred of the donors because counts were too low. Correlated functional status among segregating V segments might reflect linkage disequilibrium, but an unknown experimental factor could not be ruled out. In a later analysis, HLA-associated TCR beta chains showed more clonal expansion and lower generation probabilities than non-associated chains that were equally common. The classifier was reported to diagnose cytomegalovirus status with high specificity and sensitivity in both the original cohort and the validation cohort. A later analysis associated 15,000 to 20,000 TCR beta sequences with specific HLA alleles at a false discovery rate of 0.05. The cohort was sequenced for TCR beta chains only, and without alpha or paired-chain data the features that could be detected were limited. HLA typing was unavailable for some donors at each locus, so association tests used only the typed subset. In an earlier analysis of a few hundred of the donors, most TCR beta V segments were observed in productive rearrangements about 87% or about 30% of the time, broadly matching IMGT annotations. A cluster of highly shared sequence variants was judged likely to be a technical artifact of the sequencing pipeline. For the cohort, immune exposure information was limited to CMV serostatus. In vitro tests confirmed that three of the cytomegalovirus-associated TCR beta chains recognize cytomegalovirus antigens. Most TCR sequences were observed very rarely across donors, whereas some public TCRs were present in many individuals. Compared with the approximately 600-donor mean, donors in an Asian-associated ancestry cluster had fewer N-insertions in productive TCRs, according to a later genetic analysis. The study listed approximately 150 TCR beta chains as associated with cytomegalovirus. A further reported finding was that TCR beta sequences accurately predicted the HLA-A and HLA-B alleles for most subjects in the first cohort. It was suggested by the authors that the approach could potentially be generalized to other disease states and immunological phenotypes. When HLA alleles, especially DR and DQ, strongly co-occurred, attributing TCR associations to individual alleles was difficult. According to a later analysis, TCR association rates differed among HLA loci, with DRB1 alleles showing the most associated TCRs and HLA-C alleles showing the fewest. According to a later analysis, most CMV-associated TCR beta chains appeared to be HLA-restricted, and the HLA associations seemed to be driven largely by CMV exposure. Sequencing depth was assumed to be roughly uniform across donors in the presence/absence analyses, though that assumption may not hold.

This TCR came from a girl aged 2-15 years in good health and CMV-seronegative. The chain uses TRBV5-4 and TRBJ2-1, and 7 bases in between align with TRBD2. Sequenced input: PBMCs. This receptor carries the CDR3 CASSFSGTNFYNEQFF. The nucleotide sequence reads TGTGCCAGCAGCTTTTCCGGGACTAACTTCTACAATGAGCAGTTCTTC.